This paragraph covers one T cell receptor (beta chain) sequence. No antigen is known for it. The data belong to a study of T cells in tumors after PD-1 blockade. Study summary: Patients had no prior checkpoint blockade, systemic immunosuppressants, or anti-cancer therapy within 4 weeks. Some patients also took daily vismodegib 150 mg during anti-PD-1 treatment.

Genomic DNA template from tumor biopsies or peripheral blood, roughly 616 ng to 6,004 ng input. Assay: immunoSEQ multiplex PCR; the TCRdb copy retains only in-frame clones and omits some. The sample lists around 60,000 clones; about 80% were seen once. Study results and caveats: Blood contained about 40% of the tumor's TCR clonotypes.

Trimming took 0 bases from V and 5 from J, leaving 13 bases between them. The CDR3 is 14 amino acids. Germline lookup yields CDR1 GTSNPN and CDR2 SVGIG (reference sequence). This TCR came from a human donor with basal cell carcinoma. The J gene is TRBJ1-2, the V gene TRBV30, with D possibly being TRBD1 (6 bases). Specimen: PBMCs, collected before anti-PD-1 treatment. The CDR3: CAWSVAQGKYGYTF. The CDR3 DNA reads as TGTGCCTGGAGTGTAGCACAGGGAAAGTATGGCTACACCTTC.